A single sample gave rise to the 3 T cell receptor beta chains below, sequenced in a study of blood T cell repertoires in COVID-19. Sequenced by immunoSEQ multiplex PCR; TCRdb stores in-frame clones only, minus some. In the table there are about 180,000 clones, around 88% of which are singletons. The material sequenced was peripheral blood. The source of these receptors is a woman aged 25-40 years with acute or convalescent COVID-19.

J is TRBJ2-5 and V is TRBV6-5, with TRBD1 as a possible D gene (5 bases). V shed 11 bases and J shed 7 bases, with 11 bases lying between them. The CDR3 has 10 amino acids. Germline CDR1 and CDR2: MNHEY and SVGAGI. The CDR3: CAAPRGTQYF. The DNA of the CDR3 is TGTGCCGCCCCAAGGGGGACCCAGTACTTC.

The chain is built from TRBV5-4 and TRBJ2-5, with 8 bases that match TRBD1. Germline loops: CDR1 SGHNT, CDR2 YYREEE (reference sequence). J gave up 3 bases and V 4 bases, and 8 bases lay outside the gene matches. This CDR3 is 15 amino acids long. The CDR3 loop reads CASSTPGQGEETQYF. CDR3 bases: TGTGCCAGCAGCACGCCCGGACAGGGAGAAGAGACCCAGTACTTC.

The chain uses TRBV15 and TRBJ2-3, with 10 positions matching TRBD2. Trimming at V came to 5 bases and at J to 6 bases, leaving 11 bases not matched to a gene. The CDR3 sequence is 16 residues long. Germline V CDR1 and CDR2: LNHNV, YYDKDF (reference sequence). In DNA, the CDR3 is TGTGCCACCAGCCCGGGAAGGCTAGCGGGAGTCGATACGCAGTATTTT. This translates into CATSPGRLAGVDTQYF.